These 21 T cell receptor beta chains were all obtained from the same sample, sequenced in a study of blood T cell repertoires in COVID-19. Some clones are missing from TCRdb's copy, which holds only in-frame ones; the method was immunoSEQ multiplex PCR. Of 150,000 to 200,000 clones listed, approximately 87% are singletons. Sequences were obtained from peripheral blood. Receptors were obtained from a woman aged 55-69 years with COVID-19, enrolled during active disease.

The V call is TRBV4-2, the J call TRBJ2-1; the match to TRBD2 covers 12 bases. Germline CDR1 LGHNA, CDR2 YNFKEQ. V dropped 1 base and J dropped 0; count of bases not matched to a gene: 1. The CDR3 totals 17 residues. DNA for the CDR3: TGTGCCAGCAGCCAAGGACTAGCGGGAGCCTCCTACAATGAGCAGTTCTTC. Translated: CASSQGLAGASYNEQFF.

The CDR3 DNA sequence: TGTGCCAGCAGCAAAGCCCCTGGCAGGGGGATAACCTCCTACGAGCAGTACTTC. Translating it yields CASSKAPGRGITSYEQYF. The chain employs TRBV21-1 and TRBJ2-7; the D segment call TRBD1 is taken from the table without a DNA check. TRBV21-1 is given as a pseudogene. This CDR3 has 18 amino acids.

The rearrangement joins TRBV19 to TRBJ2-3; D perhaps matches TRBD2 (6 bases). With 1 base removed from V and 10 bases from J, the gap between germline ends came to 12 bases. The CDR3 spans 13 residues. The germline CDR1 and CDR2 sequences are LNHDA and SQIVND (reference sequence). CDR3 sequence: CASSIGQGLPQYF. CDR3 sequence (DNA): TGTGCCAGTAGTATAGGCCAGGGACTGCCGCAGTATTTT.

The rearrangement links TRBV10-1 to TRBJ1-1; D is ambiguous. Deletions cut 4 bases from V and 9 bases from J, with 15 bases between. The CDR3 is 13 residues long. Germline CDR1 is WNHNN and CDR2 is SYGVQD (reference sequence). Here the CDR3 reads CASSASAALKAFF. CDR3 bases: TGCGCCAGCAGTGCGTCCGCTGCACTTAAAGCTTTCTTT.

The chain carries TRBV30 and TRBJ1-2, with 7 bases matching TRBD1. V shed 5 bases and J 0 bases; nucleotides not matched to a gene: 9. This CDR3 has 15 amino acids. CDR1 is GTSNPN and CDR2 is SVGIG in the germline V gene (reference sequence). The CDR3: CAWDNPQGANYGYTF. In nucleotides, the CDR3 is TGTGCCTGGGATAATCCTCAGGGGGCTAACTATGGCTACACCTTC.

The V call is TRBV14, the J call TRBJ1-2; D gene uncertain. With 3 bases removed from V and 4 bases from J, the gap between germline ends came to 15 bases. The germline V gene encodes CDR1 SGHDN and CDR2 FVKESK. This CDR3 has 15 residues. The CDR3 DNA reads TGTGCCAGCAGCCATGAAGATGGCGGGGTCTATGGCTACACCTTC. This sequence encodes CASSHEDGGVYGYTF. Complete variable domain (other parts from reference TRBV14 and TRBJ1-2): EAGVTQFPSHSVIEKGQTVTLRCDPISGHDNLYWYRRVMGKEIKFLLHFVKESKQDESGMPNNRFLAERTGGTYSTLKVQPAELEDSGVYFCASSHEDGGVYGYTFGSGTRLTVV.

This rearrangement joins TRBV5-4 to TRBJ1-2, with a tentative D call TRBD1 (6 bases). The CDR3 totals 12 residues. Germline values: CDR1 SGHNT, CDR2 YYREEE (reference sequence). Trimming removed 4 bases at V and 8 bases at J, with 12 bases between. CDR3 sequence reads: CASSLSGVGYTF. DNA of the CDR3: TGTGCCAGCAGCCTCTCAGGGGTGGGCTACACCTTC.

The chain couples TRBV29-1 to TRBJ2-1; 10 bases map to TRBD2. Germline V gene sequence: CDR1 SQVTM, CDR2 ANQGSEA. The CDR3 loop spans 15 amino acids. V gave up 2 bases and J gave up 7 bases; unmatched junction bases: 8. CDR3 sequence: CSVEPHSGRQNEQFF. In DNA form, the CDR3 reads TGCAGCGTTGAACCCCATAGCGGGAGGCAGAATGAGCAGTTCTTC.

This chain links TRBV11-2 with TRBJ1-1; 8 nucleotides align to TRBD1. V gave up 2 bases and J gave up 0 bases; unmatched junction bases: 14. Looked up from germline, CDR1 is SGHAT and CDR2 is FQNNGV. The CDR3 contains 19 residues. CDR3 sequence reads: CASSLFPRRQGAMNTEAFF. The CDR3 DNA follows: TGTGCCAGCAGCTTATTTCCCCGTCGGCAGGGGGCCATGAACACTGAAGCTTTCTTT.

The V call is TRBV7-3, the J call TRBJ2-7, with 10 bases lining up with TRBD2. Germline assignment: CDR1 SGHTA and CDR2 FQGTGA. Germline trimming cut 5 bases from V and 0 bases from J; bases unmatched to any gene: 7. The CDR3 sequence is 16 residues long. In nucleotides, the CDR3 is TGTGCCAGCAGCCGGTCTAGCGGGAGCGGCTCCTACGAGCAGTACTTC. Its protein product is CASSRSSGSGSYEQYF. The entire variable domain, with the rest obtained from reference TRBV7-3 and TRBJ2-7, is as follows: GAGVSQTPSNKVTEKGKYVELRCDPISGHTALYWYRQSLGQGPEFLIYFQGTGAADDSGLPNDRFFAVRPEGSVSTLKIQRTERGDSAVYLCASSRSSGSGSYEQYFGPGTRLTVT.

V is TRBV7-2 and J is TRBJ2-1; D may be TRBD1 (6 bases). The germline V and J ends were trimmed by 5 bases and 2 bases, with 22 bases remaining between them. The CDR3 runs to 18 residues. Germline V lookup: CDR1 SGHTA, CDR2 FQGNSA. DNA of the CDR3: TGTGCCAGCAGCATTAGGGGGATGGGAGACATCACCTACAATGAGCAGTTCTTC. Translation gives CASSIRGMGDITYNEQFF.

V and J are TRBV6-2 or TRBV6-3 and TRBJ2-5; 7 nucleotides align to TRBD2. Trimming at V came to 6 bases and at J to 2 bases, leaving 12 bases not matched to a gene. CDR3 length equals 16 residues. Germline V gene sequence: CDR1 MNHEY, CDR2 SVGEGT. CDR3 nucleotide sequence: TGTGCCAGCAGCCCATTTATGGGGGGGGGTCAAGAGACCCAGTACTTC. It specifies CASSPFMGGGQETQYF.

The chain is built from TRBV5-4 and TRBJ2-3; 12 nucleotides match TRBD2. The CDR3 length is 16 residues. The J segment lost 4 bases and the V segment lost 5 bases, leaving 8 bases of the junction unmatched. From germline, CDR1 is SGHNT and CDR2 YYREEE (reference sequence). CDR3 protein: CASRSRLAGDSDTQYF. The CDR3 nucleotides are TGTGCCAGCAGGTCGCGACTAGCGGGAGACTCAGATACGCAGTATTTT.

The chain links TRBV2 to TRBJ2-7; D is possibly TRBD1 (5 bases). CDR3 length: 14 amino acids. The V gene lost 4 bases and the J gene lost 2 bases, with 12 bases spanning the gap. Germline V lookup: CDR1 SNHLY, CDR2 FYNNEI. As DNA, the CDR3 is TGTGCCAGCAGTGGGCCACAGGCTACCTACGAGCAGTACTTC. This sequence encodes CASSGPQATYEQYF.

This clone was recorded once. V usage is TRBV28 and J usage is TRBJ2-7; no clear D. This CDR3 is built from 12 residues. V gave up 5 bases and J gave up 3 bases, with 8 bases separating them. Germline CDR1 reads MDHEN; CDR2 reads SYDVKM. For the CDR3, the DNA is TGTGCCAGCAGTGCAAGGAGCTACGAGCAGTACTTC. It specifies CASSARSYEQYF.

This clone was recorded once. The chain carries TRBV5-1 and TRBJ2-5, with a possible D match to TRBD1 (6 bases). The V end was cut by 1 base, the J end by 6 bases, with 10 bases between. The CDR3 sequence is 13 residues long. CDR1 is SGHRS, CDR2 YFSETQ, per germline. The CDR3 nucleotides are TGCGCCAGCAGCTTGCCCGGGACAAAGACCCAGTACTTC. Translated, it gives CASSLPGTKTQYF. The variable domain in full, with the rest retrieved from reference TRBV5-1 and TRBJ2-5, is KAGVTQTPRYLIKTRGQQVTLSCSPISGHRSVSWYQQTPGQGLQFLFEYFSETQRNKGNFPGRFSGRQFSNSRSEMNVSTLELGDSALYLCASSLPGTKTQYFGPGTRLLVL.

This chain joins TRBV27 and TRBJ1-5; possibly TRBD1 for D (6 bases). This CDR3 is 18 amino acids long. V lost 3 bases and J lost 5, with 23 bases in between. Germline loops: CDR1 MNHEY, CDR2 SMNVEV (reference sequence). The CDR3 DNA is TGTGCCAGCAGTTTCATGGGTCCGTGGGGGCCAAAACATCAGCCCCAGCATTTT. This gives the protein CASSFMGPWGPKHQPQHF.

The V gene is TRBV7-2, the J gene TRBJ2-7; D may be TRBD1 (5 bases). V gave up 5 bases and J gave up 3 bases, with 8 bases separating them. CDR1 is SGHTA and CDR2 is FQGNSA in the germline V gene. The CDR3 runs to 12 residues. The CDR3: CASSGASYEQYF. Written as DNA, the CDR3 is TGTGCCAGCAGCGGGGCTAGCTACGAGCAGTACTTC.

The chain couples TRBV27 to TRBJ2-7; TRBD1 matches at 9 bases. Unmatched junction bases numbered 12, after V lost 3 bases and J lost 6 bases. The CDR3 extends over 16 amino acids. Germline loops: CDR1 MNHEY, CDR2 SMNVEV (reference sequence). Here the CDR3 reads CASSFKGQGRSREQYF. DNA for the CDR3: TGTGCCAGCAGTTTTAAGGGACAGGGAAGGTCACGCGAGCAGTACTTC.

This clone was found once. This chain uses TRBV7-9 with TRBJ1-1, with TRBD1 matching 9 bases. CDR1 is SEHNR, CDR2 FQNEAQ, per germline (reference sequence). Unmatched junction bases numbered 8, after V lost 5 bases and J lost 10 bases. This CDR3 spans 13 amino acids. CDR3 in DNA: TGTGCCAGCAGCCGGGGACAGGGCCTGAGAGCTTTCTTT. This translates into CASSRGQGLRAFF.

The J gene is TRBJ2-7, the V gene TRBV9, with 10 positions matching TRBD1. Trimming cost V 0 bases and J 3 bases; bases outside gene matches: 3. Germline V gene lookup returns CDR1 SGDLS and CDR2 YYNGEE. This CDR3 spans 15 amino acids. The CDR3 sequence is CASSVGTGGDYEQYF. CDR3 DNA sequence: TGTGCCAGCAGCGTAGGGACAGGGGGAGACTACGAGCAGTACTTC. Based on the CDR3 plus reference TRBV9 and TRBJ2-7, the full variable domain is DSGVTQTPKHLITATGQRVTLRCSPRSGDLSVYWYQQSLDQGLQFLIQYYNGEERAKGNILERFSAQQFPDLHSELNLSSLELGDSALYFCASSVGTGGDYEQYFGPGTRLTVT.